This T cell receptor (beta chain) was documented in a study of CD8 T cells in ankylosing spondylitis. CDR3 length: 17 residues. V was trimmed by 4 bases and J by 9 bases, leaving 25 bases between them. As the method for making TCR beta libraries, quantitative 5'-RACE with molecular barcodes was used. TCRdb fed the 5' RACE reads into MiXCR, producing one record per CDR3 protein. In the table there are 250,000 to 350,000 distinct CDR3 sequences, roughly 20% of which are singletons. Turning to this clonotype: Antigen unknown.

Regarding the study as a whole: Researchers reportedly found disease-linked clones significantly enriched in matched ankylosing spondylitis synovial fluid. What appeared characteristic of ankylosing spondylitis blood was a TCR beta motif of several highly homologous variants.

Sequenced material: blood, either unsorted or a sorted T cell fraction (not recorded which). The receptor was isolated from a male donor with ankylosing spondylitis or in good health (not recorded which). The chain couples TRBV12-3 or TRBV12-4 to TRBJ1-5, with a tentative D call TRBD1 (5 bases). This CDR3 is CASSSSGRGGALRPQHF. CDR3 bases: TGTGCCAGCAGTTCCTCCGGACGGGGTGGGGCCCTGAGGCCCCAGCATTTT.